This section outlines one T cell receptor (beta chain) sequence together with its context. Its antigen is still unknown. The germline V gene encodes CDR1 MGHRA and CDR2 YSYEKL. The CDR3 is 19 residues long. V was trimmed by 1 base and J by 1 base, leaving 22 bases between them. This sample was included in a study of cytomegalovirus exposure and HLA in healthy donors. Vbeta (60) and Jbeta (13) primers were used in the PCR. The method was immunoSEQ multiplex PCR; TCRdb's version includes in-frame clones alone and lacks a portion of them. Here the sample spans a few hundred thousand clones, approximately 80% being singletons. Study-wide points: TCR beta sequences numbering over 15,000 were associated with HLA alleles at 0.05 false discovery rate in a later analysis. The study found most TCR sequences rare, yet found some public TCRs in many donors.

Sequencing was done on a sample of PBMCs. This receptor was taken from a man aged 30 to 45 in good health and CMV-seronegative. The gene calls are TRBV4-1 and TRBJ1-1; tentatively, D is TRBD1 (6 bases). CDR3 DNA: TGCGCCAGCAGCCAAGCCGAAGGCAGGGGAACACTGTGGAACACTGAAGCTTTCTTT. It is translated as CASSQAEGRGTLWNTEAFF.